The clone carrying this T cell receptor (beta chain) was seen once. In the authors' workflow: Amplification of reference gene primers was used by the study to estimate nucleated cell counts. Profiled with immunoSEQ multiplex PCR; TCRdb holds only in-frame clones, not every one. V and J calls and clone size are as listed in that table; D and trimming were resolved from the DNA. The table includes about 21,000 clones, roughly nine tenths detected once. The data stem from a study of blood T cell repertoires in COVID-19. Study-wide context: Some COVID-19 samples were acute and others convalescent; all came from the United States, Italy and Spain. The analysed material was cDNA or gDNA that came from T cells, B-cell-depleted T cells, or PBMCs.

Trimming removed 2 bases at V and 8 bases at J, with 13 bases between. Germline V gene data show CDR1 as MDHEN and CDR2 as SYDVKM. The CDR3 contains 14 residues. This clonotype was obtained from a human donor with active COVID-19. The donor label of this sample is uncertain. The gene calls are TRBV28 and TRBJ2-1; tentatively, D is TRBD2 (6 bases). The sequenced material came from peripheral blood. The CDR3 sequence: CASSLGGSRDEQFF. CDR3 nucleotide sequence: TGTGCCAGCAGTTTAGGGGGGAGTCGGGATGAGCAGTTCTTC.